The rows below give T cell receptor beta chains drawn from one sample of a study of Ad26.COV2.S vaccination and SARS-CoV-2 variants. Produced via immunoSEQ multiplex PCR; TCRdb's table is partial and in-frame only. Of hundreds of thousands of clones listed, around 89% are singletons. The material sequenced was peripheral blood, taken in a trial of Ad26.COV2.S vaccine versus placebo. The receptors were gathered from a person aged 18-60 years who received the Ad26.COV2.S COVID-19 vaccine or a placebo. CDR3s include the opening cysteine and the closing phenylalanine or tryptophan. The D gene is left open where the match is weak. Size is omitted from some rows. Given values are once, few, many or a class for expanded clones.

d_gene,v_gene,abundance,j_gene,len,CDR3nt,CDR3aa
TRBD1,TRBV2,NA,TRBJ2-5,15,TGTGCCAGCAGGAACAGGGGGAACATGCAAGAGACCCAGTACTTC,CASRNRGNMQETQYF
TRBD1,TRBV4-3,NA,TRBJ1-1,14,TGCGCCAGCAGCCACCGGACAGGGGATGCTGAAGCTTTCTTT,CASSHRTGDAEAFF
NA,TRBV9,NA,TRBJ1-1,13,TGTGCCAGCAGCGTGGGGTCCCAAGGGGAAGCTTTCTTT,CASSVGSQGEAFF
NA,TRBV4-1,few,TRBJ2-2,15,TGCGCCAGCAGCCAAGTCGAGGTGAACACCGGGGAGCTGTTTTTT,CASSQVEVNTGELFF
TRBD1,TRBV7-9,NA,TRBJ1-3,15,TGTGCCAGCAGCTCTGACAGGGCATCTGGAAACACCATATATTTT,CASSSDRASGNTIYF
NA,TRBV6-1,NA,TRBJ1-2,13,TGTGCCAGCAGTGAAACCGGGGCTGGGGGCTACACCTTC,CASSETGAGGYTF
NA,TRBV14,once,TRBJ1-3,14,TGTGCCAGCAGCCAAGGGAGCTCTGGAAACACCATATATTTT,CASSQGSSGNTIYF
TRBD1,TRBV9,NA,TRBJ2-1,16,TGTGCCAGCAGCGTAGCGTCAGGGGGCATGGGCAATGAGCAGTTCTTC,CASSVASGGMGNEQFF
TRBD1,TRBV19,NA,TRBJ2-2,14,TGTGCCAGTAGACCGGACAGGGAGGCCGGGGAGCTGTTTTTT,CASRPDREAGELFF
NA,TRBV2,NA,TRBJ1-2,15,TGTGCCAGCAGTGATGAGGGCAGCGCCAACTATGGCTACACCTTC,CASSDEGSANYGYTF
NA,TRBV6-5,NA,TRBJ2-1,14,TGTGCCAGCAGTTACTCGGCACTCGCAGTTGAGCAGTTCTTC,CASSYSALAVEQFF
NA,TRBV29-1,NA,TRBJ2-3,15,TGCAGCGTCGGAACCAGAATGATTAGCGCAGATACGCAGTATTTT,CSVGTRMISADTQYF
NA,TRBV6-1,NA,TRBJ2-7,14,TGTGCCAGCAGTGAAAGGCAGGGAGTTTCCGAGCAGTACTTC,CASSERQGVSEQYF
TRBD2,TRBV5-6,NA,TRBJ2-5,15,TGTGCCAGCAGCGGGACTAGCGGGATTTGGGAGACCCAGTACTTC,CASSGTSGIWETQYF
NA,TRBV7-9,NA,TRBJ2-3,15,TGTGCCAGCAGCGAAAAGGGCCGGAACATAGATACGCAGTATTTT,CASSEKGRNIDTQYF
NA,TRBV12-5,NA,TRBJ2-5,13,TGTGCTAGTGGATTGGACAGCGAAGAGACCCAGTACTTC,CASGLDSEETQYF
TRBD1,TRBV5-6,once,TRBJ2-3,14,TGTGCCAGCAGCCCCGGGACAGGCCAGGGGTTGAAGTATTTT,CASSPGTGQGLKYF
NA,TRBV27,NA,TRBJ1-2,13,TGTGCCAGCAGTTTGCTCCCCACTACAGGCTACACCTTC,CASSLLPTTGYTF
NA,TRBV4-3,once,TRBJ1-2,14,TGCGCCAGCAGCCAAGACCTAGAGAGCAGGGGCTACACCTTC,CASSQDLESRGYTF
NA,TRBV10-3,NA,TRBJ2-1,14,TGTGCCATCAGTGAGAGCTCGGGCCGTAATGAGCAGTTCTTC,CAISESSGRNEQFF
NA,TRBV2,once,TRBJ1-1,15,TGTGCCAGCAGTGAACAGGGGCTCATGAACACTGAAGCTTTCTTT,CASSEQGLMNTEAFF
NA,TRBV7-9,NA,TRBJ2-1,14,TGTGCCATCACCGACAGGAGCTCCTACAATGAGCAGTTCTTC,CAITDRSSYNEQFF
NA,TRBV24-1,NA,TRBJ2-2,13,TGTGCCACCAGTGAGGGCCTCACCGGGGAGCTGTTTTTT,CATSEGLTGELFF